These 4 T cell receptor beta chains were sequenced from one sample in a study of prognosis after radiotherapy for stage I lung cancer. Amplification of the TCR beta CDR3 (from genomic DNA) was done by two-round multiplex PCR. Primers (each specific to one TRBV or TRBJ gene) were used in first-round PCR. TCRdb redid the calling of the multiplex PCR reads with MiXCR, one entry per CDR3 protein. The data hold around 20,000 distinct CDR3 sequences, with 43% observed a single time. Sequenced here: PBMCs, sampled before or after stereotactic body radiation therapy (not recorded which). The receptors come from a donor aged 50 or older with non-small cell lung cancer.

The CDR3 DNA follows: TGCGCCAGCAGCCAAGCCCGGACAGGGCGAGAGCAGTACTTC. This codes for CASSQARTGREQYF. This chain connects TRBV4-3 to TRBJ2-7; 8 positions match TRBD1. Germline values: CDR1 LGHNA, CDR2 YSLEER. The V and J ends lost 1 base and 7 bases, in that order; junction bases with no gene match: 6. CDR3 length: 14 residues.

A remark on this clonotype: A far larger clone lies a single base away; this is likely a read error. The CDR3 nucleotides are TGTGCCAACAGTTACACCGGAGGGGTCGGGGAGACCCAGTACTTC. Translated: CANSYTGGVGETQYF. This rearrangement joins TRBV6-2 or TRBV6-3 to TRBJ2-5, with D perhaps matching TRBD2 (6 bases). The CDR3 is 15 residues long. Germline V gives CDR1 MNHEY, CDR2 SVGEGT.

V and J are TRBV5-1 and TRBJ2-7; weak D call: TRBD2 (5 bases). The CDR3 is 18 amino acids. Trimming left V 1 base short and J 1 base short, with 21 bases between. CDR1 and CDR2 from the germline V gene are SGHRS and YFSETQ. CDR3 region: CASSLSELGLAGSYEQYF. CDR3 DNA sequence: TGCGCCAGCAGCTTGTCGGAACTCGGGCTAGCTGGGTCCTACGAGCAGTACTTC.

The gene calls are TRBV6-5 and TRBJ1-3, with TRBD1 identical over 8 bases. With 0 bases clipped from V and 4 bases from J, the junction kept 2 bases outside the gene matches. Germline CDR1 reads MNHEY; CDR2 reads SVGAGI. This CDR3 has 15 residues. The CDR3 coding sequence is TGTGCCAGCAGTTACTCGGCAGGGGGCGGAAACACCATATATTTT. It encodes CASSYSAGGGNTIYF.